The source of this T cell receptor beta chain is a study of blood T cell repertoires in COVID-19. CDR1 is LNHDA, CDR2 SQIVND, per germline (reference sequence). The CDR3 runs to 16 residues. Deletions cut 7 bases from V and 4 bases from J, with 19 bases between. This table comes from immunoSEQ multiplex PCR, and its TCRdb copy is limited to in-frame clones, with some not included. The sample has more than 250,000 clones; over 75% are singletons. This chain joins TRBV19 and TRBJ1-4; D ambiguous. The sample taken for sequencing was peripheral blood. The clonotype originates from a man aged 45 to 65 with active or convalescent COVID-19. The DNA for the CDR3 is TGTGCCAGTAAAGCGTCCGAGCGGTTAGTTAATGAAAAACTGTTTTTT. Protein: CASKASERLVNEKLFF.